Sequencing of this T cell receptor beta chain was carried out in a study of cytomegalovirus exposure and HLA in healthy donors. As regards this clone: The antigen is not known.

Germline V CDR1 and CDR2: SGHRS, YFSETQ. The CDR3 spans 21 residues. V lost 0 bases and J 0 bases, leaving 22 bases between the germline ends. Researchers ran the PCR with 60 Vbeta and 13 Jbeta primers. Generated by immunoSEQ multiplex PCR, the TCRdb table keeps only in-frame clones and is missing some. The sample holds about 100,000 clones, around 83% seen once. Study-level results: A later analysis found common viral pathogens apparently linked to several of the most significant clusters. Judged likely to be a sequencing artifact was a cluster of highly shared sequence variants.

The chain links TRBV5-1 to TRBJ2-6; possible D gene TRBD2, 6 bases. This receptor was obtained from a man aged 30-40 years in good health and CMV-seronegative. The sequenced sample consisted of PBMCs. The DNA for the CDR3 is TGCGCCAGCAGCTTGGCCGGAGGGGTGCGGGGACCTGACTCTGGGGCCAACGTCCTGACTTTC. It codes for CASSLAGGVRGPDSGANVLTF.